This passage covers 22 T cell receptor beta chains from one sample sequenced in a study of T cell changes during pregnancy in multiple sclerosis. Assay: immunoSEQ multiplex PCR; the TCRdb copy retains only in-frame clones and omits some. The data show about 36,000 clones, approximately 90% seen once. Specimen: CD8+ T cells from peripheral blood mononuclear cells, collected in the third trimester of pregnancy. The receptor source for this set is a female donor with multiple sclerosis, enrolled in a pregnancy study.

V is TRBV5-6 and J is TRBJ2-2; a weak D match, TRBD1 (6 bases). V was shortened by 2 bases and J by 8 bases, with 7 bases between the two germline ends. This CDR3 spans 12 amino acids. The germline V gene has CDR1 SGHDT and CDR2 YYEEEE. In nucleotides, the CDR3 is TGTGCCAGCAGCTTCAGGGGAGGGGAGCTGTTTTTT. Translation: CASSFRGGELFF.

The chain is built from TRBV11-2 and TRBJ2-7; maybe TRBD2 (6 bases). The CDR3 runs 15 residues. V shed 5 bases and J shed 3 bases, with 17 bases lying between them. The V gene's germline CDR1 is SGHAT and CDR2 FQNNGV. CDR3: CASSQVARGDYEQYF. As DNA, the CDR3 is TGTGCCAGCAGCCAAGTAGCGCGGGGTGACTACGAGCAGTACTTC.

The chain links TRBV27 to TRBJ2-3, with D unclear. CDR1 MNHEY and CDR2 SMNVEV come from the germline V gene (reference sequence). This CDR3 is 11 amino acids long. V was trimmed by 4 bases and J by 8 bases, leaving 7 bases between them. CDR3 bases: TGTGCCAGCAGTTCTCTAGGTACGCAGTATTTT. This translates into CASSSLGTQYF.

This chain links TRBV6-5 with TRBJ2-7, with a weak D call TRBD1 (6 bases). CDR1 is MNHEY and CDR2 is SVGAGI in the germline V gene. The CDR3 is 15 residues long. Trimming pared 3 bases from V and 4 bases from J, leaving 16 bases between. The CDR3 is CASSYDRQGPYEQYF. CDR3 DNA: TGTGCCAGCAGTTATGACCGTCAGGGGCCGTACGAGCAGTACTTC.

The rearrangement joins TRBV7-7 to TRBJ2-2; D perhaps matches TRBD1 (6 bases). The CDR3 loop spans 15 amino acids. The germline V and J ends were trimmed by 1 base and 7 bases, with 13 bases remaining between them. Looked up from germline, CDR1 is SSHAT and CDR2 is FNYEAQ (reference sequence). This chain's CDR3 is CASSLGPGESGELFF. The CDR3 nucleotides read TGTGCCAGCAGCTTAGGTCCAGGGGAAAGCGGGGAGCTGTTTTTT.

This clone was seen only a few times. The chain links TRBV4-2 to TRBJ1-4; 7 nucleotides match TRBD1. Trimming took 0 bases from V and 7 from J; bases not matched to a gene: 8. The CDR3 extends over 16 amino acids. From germline, CDR1 is LGHNA and CDR2 YNFKEQ. In nucleotides, the CDR3 is TGTGCCAGCAGCCAAGACAGTGGAGGGGGCGTTGAAAAACTGTTTTTT. This codes for CASSQDSGGGVEKLFF.

This rearrangement joins TRBV9 to TRBJ2-7, with a weak D call TRBD2 (5 bases). V was clipped by 0 bases and J by 5 bases, with 12 bases between them. The germline gives CDR1 SGDLS, CDR2 YYNGEE. The CDR3 contains 14 residues. DNA for the CDR3: TGTGCCAGCAGCGTAGATGCCCCCGGGGACGAGCAGTACTTC. Translated: CASSVDAPGDEQYF.

J is TRBJ1-2 and V is TRBV2; D gene ambiguous. The CDR3 consists of 12 residues. In germline, CDR1 is SNHLY, CDR2 FYNNEI. The V and J ends lost 7 bases and 5 bases respectively, with 11 bases between them. The CDR3 spells CASMTEAYGYTF. DNA of the CDR3: TGTGCCAGCATGACGGAGGCTTATGGCTACACCTTC.

V is TRBV30 and J is TRBJ1-1, with no clear D. V lost 3 bases to trimming and J lost 1 base, with 9 bases between them. The CDR3 covers 13 residues. Germline assignment: CDR1 GTSNPN and CDR2 SVGIG (reference sequence). The CDR3 region has the DNA TGTGCCTGGAGCTTGGGCCCGAACACTGAAGCTTTCTTT. It yields the protein CAWSLGPNTEAFF.

CDR3 amino acids: CASSEGREGYEQYF. CDR3 in DNA: TGCGCCAGCAGTGAAGGAAGGGAGGGATACGAGCAGTACTTC. V usage is TRBV10-2 and J usage is TRBJ2-7; 7 nucleotides match TRBD2. The J segment lost 4 bases and the V segment lost 3 bases, leaving 6 bases of the junction unmatched. The CDR3 is 14 amino acids. Germline-derived CDR1 and CDR2 are WSHSY and SAAADI.

The chain has TRBV5-4 and TRBJ2-2, with 9 bases matching TRBD2. This CDR3 region has 19 residues. Germline CDR1 is SGHNT and CDR2 is YYREEE (reference sequence). Germline trimming cut 4 bases from V and 0 bases from J; bases unmatched to any gene: 13. The CDR3 sequence is CASSPKRLIAGANTGELFF. The CDR3 nucleotides read TGTGCCAGCAGCCCTAAGCGTCTAATAGCGGGGGCGAACACCGGGGAGCTGTTTTTT.

This clone appeared many times. The genes are TRBV7-9 and TRBJ1-5, with D maybe TRBD1 (5 bases). V was shortened by 1 base and J by 6 bases, with 10 bases between the two germline ends. CDR1 is SEHNR, CDR2 FQNEAQ, per germline (reference sequence). The CDR3 loop spans 14 amino acids. DNA of the CDR3: TGTGCCAGCAGCTTAGTAGGGAGGGGTCAGCCCCAGCATTTT. Protein sequence: CASSLVGRGQPQHF.

V is TRBV7-9 and J is TRBJ2-7, with 8 bases fitting TRBD2. V lost 2 bases and J lost 3; bases outside the gene matches: 3. CDR1 and CDR2 (germline): SEHNR, FQNEAQ (reference sequence). The CDR3 runs to 14 residues. The CDR3 DNA follows: TGTGCCAGCAGCTTAACTAGCGGACGCTACGAGCAGTACTTC. Its translation is CASSLTSGRYEQYF.

This clone appeared a single time. The same CDR3 arises from other DNA sequences in this sample as well. J is TRBJ1-1 and V is TRBV30; possible D gene TRBD1, 6 bases. Trimming left V 3 bases short and J 0 bases short, with 14 bases between. The CDR3 consists of 15 residues. Germline V CDR1 and CDR2: GTSNPN, SVGIG (reference sequence). The DNA of the CDR3 is TGTGCCTGGAGGACCTCAGGGGAGCTGAACACTGAAGCTTTCTTT. As protein: CAWRTSGELNTEAFF.

The rearrangement joins TRBV9 to TRBJ2-3; 9 nucleotides agree with TRBD1. Germline V gene sequence: CDR1 SGDLS, CDR2 YYNGEE. Trimming took 3 bases from V and 6 from J; bases not matched to a gene: 8. The CDR3 sequence is 15 residues long. CDR3 in amino acids: CASSAGTGYVDTQYF. The CDR3 nucleotides read TGTGCCAGCAGCGCCGGGACAGGGTACGTCGATACGCAGTATTTT.

CDR3 in amino acids: CASNPSGGSSYEQYF. The DNA for the CDR3 is TGTGCCAGCAATCCTTCGGGTGGAAGCTCCTACGAGCAGTACTTC. This chain joins TRBV6-1 and TRBJ2-7; D remains unclear. The length of the CDR3 is 15 residues. Germline V gene sequence: CDR1 MNHNS, CDR2 SASEGT. The V gene lost 7 bases and the J gene lost 0 bases, with 16 bases spanning the gap.

V is TRBV27 and J is TRBJ1-2, with TRBD1 matching 10 bases. The CDR3 runs to 13 residues. After removal of 6 bases from V and 8 bases from J, the junction contained 6 bases not matched to a gene. Germline-derived CDR1 and CDR2 are MNHEY and SMNVEV (reference sequence). The CDR3: CASSRDRGLGYTF. The CDR3 DNA reads TGTGCCAGCAGCCGAGACAGGGGGCTCGGCTACACCTTC.

The V gene is TRBV27, the J gene TRBJ2-1; TRBD1 matches 11 bases. The CDR3 consists of 16 residues. Germline loops: CDR1 MNHEY, CDR2 SMNVEV (reference sequence). The V and J ends lost 4 bases and 6 bases, in that order; junction bases with no gene match: 8. CDR3 nucleotide sequence: TGTGCCAGCAGTTACCTAGGGACAGGGGGGTTCAATGAGCAGTTCTTC. Residues: CASSYLGTGGFNEQFF.

The CDR3 reads CASRREGPPDTQYF. CDR3 in DNA: TGCGCCAGCAGGCGGGAGGGCCCGCCAGATACGCAGTATTTT. The chain couples TRBV5-1 to TRBJ2-3; 9 bases are shared with TRBD2. This CDR3 has 14 residues. V lost 5 bases to trimming and J lost 4 bases; unmatched junction nucleotides: 5. Germline V lookup: CDR1 SGHRS, CDR2 YFSETQ.

The chain carries TRBV12-5 and TRBJ1-1; tentatively, D is TRBD1 (5 bases). The CDR3 runs 15 residues. The germline V gene encodes CDR1 LGHNT and CDR2 FRNRAP. Between the trimmed V and J ends, which lost 3 bases and 4 bases, there was a span of 15 bases. The CDR3 DNA reads as TGTGCTAGTGGTTTTTGGTCCAGGGCAAGCACTGAAGCTTTCTTT. This encodes CASGFWSRASTEAFF.

The rearrangement links TRBV27 to TRBJ2-1; possible D gene TRBD2, 6 bases. This CDR3 contains 16 residues. Germline V gene data show CDR1 as MNHEY and CDR2 as SMNVEV (reference sequence). V lost 4 bases, J lost 2 bases, and 15 bases lay in between. CDR3 loop: CASSYATSSPYNEQFF. Here the CDR3 DNA reads TGTGCCAGCAGTTACGCTACTAGCAGTCCCTACAATGAGCAGTTCTTC.

This chain connects TRBV6-1 to TRBJ2-1; 9 bases align to TRBD1. The germline CDR1 and CDR2 sequences are MNHNS and SASEGT. The CDR3 totals 15 residues. V lost 1 base, J lost 7 bases, and 5 bases stayed unmatched. The CDR3 DNA reads TGTGCCAGCAGTGAAGGGACAGGGGTTTCGAATGAGCAGTTCTTC. Residues: CASSEGTGVSNEQFF.